These 24 T cell receptor beta chains came from one sample sequenced in a study of yellow fever vaccine responses in identical twins. From the RT-PCR reads, TCRdb called clonotypes with MiXCR, one entry per CDR3 protein. Counted here are under 20,000 distinct CDR3 sequences, around 70% occurring once; the ten biggest clones make up 2.2%. The material was T cells from blood (PBMCs), unsorted or a sorted subset (not recorded which), obtained before or after yellow fever vaccination (not recorded which). The origin of the receptors is a woman aged 18 to 35 who received the yellow fever vaccine.

Only a few counts were recorded for this clonotype. The CDR3 protein is CASSAALGAEGRYF. The CDR3 DNA follows: TGTGCCAGCAGCGCCGCTCTGGGGGCGGAGGGGCGGTACTTC. This chain links TRBV9 with TRBJ2-7; D may match TRBD1 or TRBD2 (6 bases each). There are 14 residues in the CDR3. The V and J ends lost 3 bases and 12 bases respectively, with 22 bases between them. Germline lookup yields CDR1 SGDLS and CDR2 YYNGEE.

J is TRBJ1-2 and V is TRBV3-1, with 8 bases aligning to TRBD1. The CDR3 sequence is 17 residues long. Germline CDR1 reads LGHDT; CDR2 reads YNNKEL (reference sequence). J gave up 4 bases and V 0 bases, and 10 bases lay outside the gene matches. CDR3 residues: CASSQDMGQGASYGYTF. The CDR3 DNA reads as TGTGCCAGCAGCCAAGATATGGGCCAGGGGGCGAGCTATGGCTACACCTTC.

CDR3 DNA sequence: TGCAGTGCTAGAGACAGACGGAACACAGATACGCAGTATTTT. Translation gives CSARDRRNTDTQYF. The V call is TRBV20-1, the J call TRBJ2-3; the D is unclear. V lost 0 bases and J 2 bases, leaving 9 bases between the germline ends. The CDR3 is 14 amino acids. In germline, CDR1 is DFQATT, CDR2 SNEGSKA (reference sequence).

This clonotype was seen once. The CDR3 DNA reads as TGCAGCGTTGGAGGGGCCAACGTCCTGACTTTC. Amino acid sequence: CSVGGANVLTF. The V and J genes are TRBV29-1 and TRBJ2-6; D is ambiguous. CDR1 and CDR2 (germline): SQVTM, ANQGSEA. This CDR3 contains 11 residues. Deletions cut 4 bases from V and 4 bases from J, with 2 bases between.

This clonotype was counted between two and nine times. This chain joins TRBV2 and TRBJ1-2; D not certain. V lost 3 bases and J lost 5, with 13 bases in between. CDR1 and CDR2 (germline): SNHLY, FYNNEI. The CDR3 is 14 residues long. The DNA of the CDR3 is TGTGCCAGCAGTGAGGGGTACAAAGGTTATGGCTACACCTTC. This encodes CASSEGYKGYGYTF. Looking up the rest from reference TRBV2 and TRBJ1-2 gives the full variable domain: EPEVTQTPSHQVTQMGQEVILRCVPISNHLYFYWYRQILGQKVEFLVSFYNNEISEKSEIFDDQFSVERPDGSNFTLKIRSTKLEDSAMYFCASSEGYKGYGYTFGSGTRLTVV.

The genes are TRBV5-1 and TRBJ2-5; 11 bases are shared with TRBD2. Unmatched junction bases numbered 5, after V lost 0 bases and J lost 4 bases. Germline V gene sequence: CDR1 SGHRS, CDR2 YFSETQ. This CDR3 has 16 residues. The DNA for the CDR3 is TGCGCCAGCAGCTTGGGGACTAGCGGGTTTGGAGAGACCCAGTACTTC. It encodes CASSLGTSGFGETQYF.

V is TRBV12-3 or TRBV12-4 and J is TRBJ1-3, with D uncertain. Trimming pared 8 bases from V and 4 bases from J, leaving 3 bases between. This CDR3 has 10 residues. CDR3 in DNA: TGTGCCAGCTGGGGAAACACCATATATTTT. Translated: CASWGNTIYF.

J is TRBJ1-5 and V is TRBV12-3 or TRBV12-4; unclear D gene. The CDR3 length is 15 residues. V shed 4 bases and J shed 0 bases, with 10 bases lying between them. CDR3 in amino acids: CASSSEGLSNQPQHF. The CDR3 region has the DNA TGTGCCAGCAGTTCCGAAGGGCTTAGCAATCAGCCCCAGCATTTT.

This chain joins TRBV24-1 and TRBJ2-3, with TRBD1 matching 9 bases. Looked up from germline, CDR1 is KGHDR and CDR2 is SFDVKD. With V trimmed by 7 bases and J by 1 base, 5 bases remained unmatched. The CDR3 sequence is 15 residues long. CDR3 sequence: CATSSQGARTDTQYF. In DNA, the CDR3 is TGTGCCACCAGCTCACAGGGGGCCCGCACAGATACGCAGTATTTT.

A single count supports this clonotype. The chain employs TRBV20-1 and TRBJ2-7; no clear D gene. CDR3 length equals 11 residues. The ends were cut back, 7 bases at V and 5 bases at J, with 12 bases in the middle. Germline V gives CDR1 DFQATT, CDR2 SNEGSKA (reference sequence). DNA of the CDR3: TGCAGTGTCCAGGATTTGAACGAGCAGTACTTC. Translated: CSVQDLNEQYF.

The chain uses TRBV27 and TRBJ1-3; 8 positions match TRBD1. The CDR3 has 16 amino acids. Trimming took 0 bases from V and 3 from J; bases not matched to a gene: 4. Per germline, CDR1 MNHEY and CDR2 SMNVEV (reference sequence). CDR3 sequence: CASSLSGTGFGNTIYF. CDR3 bases: TGTGCCAGCAGTTTATCGGGGACAGGTTTTGGAAACACCATATATTTT.

The genes are TRBV29-1 and TRBJ2-5; tentative D call: TRBD1 (6 bases). The CDR3 has 13 amino acids. V dropped 4 bases and J dropped 5 bases, with 14 bases sitting between them. From germline, CDR1 is SQVTM and CDR2 ANQGSEA. The CDR3 DNA sequence: TGCAGCGTTGCCAGGGGTATCGACGAGACCCAGTACTTC. Translated: CSVARGIDETQYF.

The V call is TRBV20-1, the J call TRBJ2-1, with D hard to call. V lost 5 bases and J lost 0, with 11 bases in between. CDR1 is DFQATT and CDR2 is SNEGSKA in the germline V gene (reference sequence). This CDR3 has 14 amino acids. CDR3: CSARLTSSYNEQFF. CDR3 nucleotides: TGCAGTGCTCGGCTGACGAGCTCCTACAATGAGCAGTTCTTC.

This chain uses TRBV29-1 with TRBJ2-1; D gene unclear. Trimming took 8 bases from V and 7 from J, leaving 15 bases between them. The CDR3 loop spans 12 amino acids. The germline gives CDR1 SQVTM, CDR2 ANQGSEA. The CDR3 sequence: CSPVRLSNEQFF. DNA for the CDR3: TGCAGCCCCGTTCGCCTTTCTAATGAGCAGTTCTTC.

The chain combines TRBV4-1 with TRBJ1-2, with D maybe TRBD1 (6 bases). Germline V lookup: CDR1 MGHRA, CDR2 YSYEKL. This CDR3 region has 16 residues. V was shortened by 0 bases and J by 2 bases, with 13 bases between the two germline ends. CDR3 in amino acids: CASSQDRYRENYGYTF. The CDR3 DNA is TGCGCCAGCAGCCAAGATCGCTACAGGGAAAACTATGGCTACACCTTC.

This sequence joins TRBV29-1 and TRBJ2-7; D might be TRBD1 (5 bases). In germline, CDR1 is SQVTM, CDR2 ANQGSEA. Trimming pared 1 base from V and 6 bases from J, leaving 13 bases between. The CDR3 has 13 residues. This CDR3 is CSVEAVQQGEQYF. The CDR3 bases are TGCAGCGTTGAAGCAGTTCAGCAGGGCGAGCAGTACTTC.

CDR3 DNA: TGTGCCAGTAGTATGGGACCAACTGAAGCTTTCTTT. Translating it yields CASSMGPTEAFF. This rearrangement joins TRBV19 to TRBJ1-1, with D tentatively TRBD1 (5 bases). Trimming removed 3 bases at V and 5 bases at J, with 7 bases between. The germline V gene has CDR1 LNHDA and CDR2 SQIVND (reference sequence). The CDR3 consists of 12 residues.

This chain connects TRBV29-1 to TRBJ1-2; D remains unclear. The CDR3 has 10 amino acids. Germline CDR1 and CDR2: SQVTM and ANQGSEA. Trimming shortened V by 4 bases and J by 7 bases, and 7 bases separated the two germline ends. CDR3 sequence (DNA): TGCAGCGTTGGAGGTTCTGGCTACACCTTC. Encoded protein: CSVGGSGYTF.

The V gene is TRBV15, the J gene TRBJ2-2; TRBD2 matches 11 bases. The CDR3 sequence is 17 residues long. Unmatched junction bases numbered 10, after V lost 3 bases and J lost 7 bases. Per the germline V gene, CDR1 is LNHNV and CDR2 is YYDKDF (reference sequence). The CDR3 coding sequence is TGTGCCACCAGCAGGCCACTAGCGGGAGTTCCCATCGGGGAGCTGTTTTTT. Protein product: CATSRPLAGVPIGELFF.

This clonotype has a handful of counts. J is TRBJ2-5 and V is TRBV7-8; TRBD1 agrees at 7 bases. The CDR3 runs to 14 residues. Trimming removed 3 bases from V and 3 bases from J; junction bases left unmatched: 4. The germline CDR1 and CDR2 sequences are SGHVS and FQNEAQ. DNA of the CDR3: TGTGCCAGCAGCTTCCAACAGGGGAAAGAGACCCAGTACTTC. Translated: CASSFQQGKETQYF.

The rearrangement links TRBV7-3 to TRBJ2-1; D gene ambiguous. The CDR3 contains 13 residues. V was clipped by 1 base and J by 5 bases, with 6 bases between them. In germline, CDR1 is SGHTA, CDR2 FQGTGA. The CDR3 spells CASSLSRDNEQFF. The CDR3 DNA sequence: TGTGCCAGCAGCTTAAGTCGGGACAATGAGCAGTTCTTC.

This chain links TRBV12-3 or TRBV12-4 with TRBJ2-2, with a possible D match to TRBD1 (6 bases). The V end lost 6 bases, the J end lost 7 bases, and 21 bases lay between the germline ends. The CDR3 loop spans 16 amino acids. This chain's CDR3 is CASSSSLNRAGGELFF. Here the CDR3 DNA reads TGTGCCAGCAGCTCAAGTCTAAACAGGGCTGGCGGGGAGCTGTTTTTT.

V is TRBV10-3 and J is TRBJ1-5; D not resolved. Germline lookup yields CDR1 ENHRY and CDR2 SYGVKD. The V end lost 3 bases, the J end lost 7 bases, and 19 bases lay between the germline ends. This CDR3 has 16 residues. The CDR3 DNA sequence: TGTGCCATCAGTGAACCAACCGGGCCCTCCCACCAGCCCCAGCATTTT. The encoded protein is CAISEPTGPSHQPQHF.

V and J are TRBV6-2 or TRBV6-3 and TRBJ1-2; 8 bases align to TRBD1. Germline loops: CDR1 MNHEY, CDR2 SVGEGT. V lost 0 bases and J lost 6; bases outside the gene matches: 9. The CDR3 has 16 residues. The CDR3 DNA reads TGTGCCAGCAGTTACTCCGGAGGGACAGGTTTCGATGGCTACACCTTC. It codes for CASSYSGGTGFDGYTF.